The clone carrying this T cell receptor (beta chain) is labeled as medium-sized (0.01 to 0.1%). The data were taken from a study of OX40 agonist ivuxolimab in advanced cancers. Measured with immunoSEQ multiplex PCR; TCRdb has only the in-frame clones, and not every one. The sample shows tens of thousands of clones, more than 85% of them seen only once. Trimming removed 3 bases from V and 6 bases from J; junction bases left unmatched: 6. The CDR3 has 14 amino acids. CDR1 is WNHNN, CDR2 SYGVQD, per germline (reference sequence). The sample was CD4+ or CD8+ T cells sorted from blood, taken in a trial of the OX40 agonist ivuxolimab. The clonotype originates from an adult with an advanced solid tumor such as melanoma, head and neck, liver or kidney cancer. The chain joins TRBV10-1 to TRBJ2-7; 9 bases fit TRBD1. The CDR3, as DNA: TGCGCCAGCAGTGACCCGGGACAGGGCTTCGAGCAGTACTTC. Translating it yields CASSDPGQGFEQYF.